This entry concerns a single TCR beta chain. Its antigen remains undetermined. No base quality values were provided; no much bigger clone lies one nucleotide off. This entry is derived from a study of cytomegalovirus exposure and HLA in healthy donors (TCRdb year 2017). General notes on the study: An earlier analysis of several hundred of the donors reported 250 to 350 Gb of sequence data and 100 million to 130 million unique TCR beta sequences from 150 million to 200 million T cells. An early release covering roughly 640 HLA-typed donors comprised approximately 300 gigabases of sequencing data and some 79 million unique TCR sequences. Of the roughly 400 genotyped donors, approximately 83% fell in the genetic ancestry cluster associated with self-reported Caucasian donors. The study aimed to test whether cataloging public T cell receptors could reveal signatures of past pathogen exposure. Using immunosequencing, the study profiled T cell repertoires from 500 to 800 subjects and related those repertoires to cytomegalovirus serostatus. A separate validation cohort of 100 to 150 different subjects was used in addition to the roughly 700-subject first cohort. To predict cytomegalovirus infection status, the study brought together high-throughput TCR immunosequencing, statistical association of individual TCRs with disease status, and machine learning. In a later analysis, previously published TCR beta repertoires from 500 to 750 donors were re-analyzed and high-resolution HLA genotyping was added so that TCR occurrence patterns could be studied. In the later analysis, no new phenotypic data were used to find candidate immune exposures; instead, reliance was placed on TCR beta sequences and their occurrence across donors. An earlier analysis of 587 of the donors used high-throughput TCR beta sequencing to judge whether each TCR beta V gene segment behaved as functional or pseudogenic. Donor age, sex, ethnicity and CMV serostatus were compiled alongside the repertoire data. Genome-wide SNP genotypes for about 60% of the roughly 670 donors were used in a later genetic analysis, which treated that subset as a discovery cohort. All discovery cohort repertoires had been generated using a single sequencing platform. Class I and class II HLA loci were covered by the typing at four-digit resolution. Typing coverage differed by locus: A, B, C, DRB1 and DQB1 were typed in roughly 620-630 donors, DQA1 in about 560, DPA1 in 600 to 610, and DPB1 in just under 480. A handful of DR-DQ haplotypes were handled as single units for association and clustering because linkage in the cohort was strong. Among 398 genotyped donors of the cohort, an average of 235,054 unique TCR beta nucleotide sequences were sequenced per donor, 15% to 20% of them non-productive.

Points the paper makes about the study in general: A group of highly shared sequence variants was considered likely to be a technical artifact of the sequencing pipeline. The only immune exposure information available for the cohort was CMV serostatus. A few of the identified cytomegalovirus-associated TCR beta chains were confirmed in vitro to be specific for cytomegalovirus antigens. Because the 87-base-pair reads could not distinguish some IMGT-functional V segments, including TRBV6-2 and TRBV6-3, those segments were excluded. HLA typing was unavailable for some donors at each locus, so association tests used only the typed subset. Correlated functional status among segregating V segments might reflect linkage disequilibrium, but an unknown experimental factor could not be ruled out. A total of 150 or so TCR beta chains were listed by the study as associated with cytomegalovirus. Broadly in line with IMGT annotations, most TCR beta V segments showed up in productive rearrangements about 87% or about 30% of the time in an earlier analysis of roughly 590 of the donors. Specific HLA alleles were associated with 15,000 to 20,000 TCR beta sequences at a false discovery rate of 0.05 in a later analysis. A further reported finding was that TCR beta sequences accurately predicted the HLA-A and HLA-B alleles for most subjects in the first cohort. An association between a missense DCLRE1C variant and V-gene and J-gene trimming of TCR beta chains was found in a later genetic analysis and replicated in an independent cohort. A later genetic analysis reported fewer N-insertions in productive TCRs among donors in an Asian-associated ancestry cluster than the roughly 620-donor mean. This cohort had only TCR beta chains sequenced, and the lack of alpha or paired-chain data limited which features could be detected. Presence/absence analyses assumed roughly uniform sequencing depth across donors, an assumption that may not hold. Approximately 18 rarely observed V segments, including chromosome 9 orphons, were excluded from the earlier analysis of some 590 of the donors because counts were too low. According to the authors, the approach could potentially be generalized to other disease states and immunological phenotypes. According to a later analysis, parvovirus B19, influenza, CMV and Epstein-Barr virus appeared linked to several top co-occurrence clusters. In a later analysis, most CMV-associated TCR beta chains were found to appear HLA-restricted, with HLA associations seemingly driven largely by CMV exposure. According to a later analysis, TCR association rates differed among HLA loci, with DRB1 alleles showing the most associated TCRs and HLA-C alleles showing the fewest. Strong co-occurrence of HLA alleles, especially DR and DQ, made assigning TCR associations to individual alleles difficult. While some public TCRs were present in many individuals, most TCR sequences turned up only very rarely across donors. The classifier was reported to diagnose cytomegalovirus status with high specificity and sensitivity in both the original and validation cohorts. A later analysis found that HLA-associated TCR beta chains were more clonally expanded and had lower generation probabilities than equally common non-associated chains.

The cohort was made up of approximately 670 healthy bone marrow donors. At the time of sampling, every cohort member was nominally healthy, though immune exposures that went unrecorded were likely present. The donor was CMV seropositive and belonged to the group of 270 or so seropositive cohort members. Each donor provided a peripheral blood sample, and peripheral blood mononuclear cells were used for TCR beta sequencing. The Qiagen DNeasy Blood Extraction Kit was used to extract genomic DNA from the blood cell samples. In the germline V gene (reference sequence), CDR1 corresponds to LNHDA and CDR2 to SQIVND. Reading from cysteine to phenylalanine, the CDR3 counts 12 amino acids. Kept here is only the CDR3 DNA, which spans 36 bases and is read in frame from base 1. V drops 6 bases and J drops 0 bases, leaving 5 bases in between. Library preparation was by the immunoSEQ multiplex PCR assay. The multiplex PCR relied on a mix of 60 forward primers for TCR Vbeta segments and 13 reverse primers for TCR Jbeta segments. The CDR3 region of rearranged TCR beta genes was amplified from genomic DNA with a multiplex PCR assay. The Illumina HiSeq System was used to sequence the amplified TCR beta libraries as 87-base-pair reads. The study's own analysis went as follows. A later analysis counted around 72 million unique TCR beta chains across the 670 or so repertoires, and around 12 million of these chains were shared by at least two donors. Raw reads were error-corrected and collapsed into unique sequences with a nearest-neighbor algorithm that merged closely related sequences to remove PCR and sequencing errors. Alignment of CDR3 sequences to IMGT reference sequences was used to assign V, D and J gene segments. Each retained sequence needed at least a six-nucleotide match to both a V gene segment and a J gene segment. A rearrangement was called productive if the CDR3 had no stop codons and remained in frame with V and J, and every other rearrangement was called non-productive. CDR3 was defined according to IMGT convention as the region running from the second conserved V-encoded cysteine to the conserved J-encoded phenylalanine. Sequences without an unambiguous match to a single V gene segment were excluded from the earlier analysis of a few hundred of the donors. In an earlier analysis of around 590 of the donors, a V segment was called functional when productive rearrangements were above 56.7%, and segregating when the standard deviation between donors exceeded 5%. To diagnose cytomegalovirus status from the catalog of TCR beta chain sequences, a statistical classification framework was built. In a later analysis, V and J genes were assigned by comparing TCR nucleotide sequences against IMGT/GENE-DB human TR gene sequences. In a later analysis, CDR3 sequences and most-parsimonious VDJ recombination scenarios were assigned using the TCRdist pipeline. In a later analysis, each TCR beta chain was defined by its CDR3 amino acid sequence together with its V-gene family, and reads lacking a unique V-gene family were excluded. As a way to deal with suspected cross-contamination and a sequencing artifact, a later analysis dropped more than 500 nucleotide sequences that were highly shared and had low generation probability. For each public chain, a later analysis derived a clonal expansion index from normalized ranks of inferred template counts within each repertoire. A later analysis computed generation probabilities with a VDJ recombination model fitted to out-of-frame rearrangements, and checked the results against IGoR. A later analysis scored TCR-TCR, TCR-HLA and TCR-CMV co-occurrence with hypergeometric tests, applying a repertoire-size bias correction to TCR pairs. To estimate false discovery rates, a later analysis permuted the HLA or CMV assignments 20 times. In a later analysis, co-occurring TCRs were grouped with DBSCAN, and TCRdist sequence similarity was added when clustering was performed within HLA-allele-positive subsets. Repertoires with fewer than 30,000 or more than 120,000 public chains were left out of co-occurrence clustering, as were five repertoires with anomalous nucleotide sharing. In TCRdb, the immuneACCESS table is reduced to in-frame sequences with V and J assigned. These tables do not hold every clone; where another copy was compared, an unresolved V gene accounts for under half, and the others remain unexplained. That table supplies the V and J calls and clone size; D and trimming were determined from the DNA. Present in this sample are some 160,000 clones, roughly 80% of which were seen just once. The ten biggest clones cover approximately 8% of the sample.

In this chain, TRBV19 is recombined with TRBJ1-1; too little of a D gene remains to name it. The sequence derives from a male donor in good health and CMV-seropositive. What was sequenced was PBMCs. This receptor has the CDR3 CASRQVNTEAFF. DNA sequence: TGTGCCAGTAGACAAGTGAACACTGAAGCTTTCTTT. Reference TRBV19 and TRBJ1-1 proteins supply the regions before and after the CDR3; the full variable domain is: DGGITQSPKYLFRKEGQNVTLSCEQNLNHDAMYWYRQDPGQGLRLIYYSQIVNDFQKGDIAEGYSVSREKKESFPLTVTSAQKNPTAFYLCASRQVNTEAFFGQGTRLTVV.